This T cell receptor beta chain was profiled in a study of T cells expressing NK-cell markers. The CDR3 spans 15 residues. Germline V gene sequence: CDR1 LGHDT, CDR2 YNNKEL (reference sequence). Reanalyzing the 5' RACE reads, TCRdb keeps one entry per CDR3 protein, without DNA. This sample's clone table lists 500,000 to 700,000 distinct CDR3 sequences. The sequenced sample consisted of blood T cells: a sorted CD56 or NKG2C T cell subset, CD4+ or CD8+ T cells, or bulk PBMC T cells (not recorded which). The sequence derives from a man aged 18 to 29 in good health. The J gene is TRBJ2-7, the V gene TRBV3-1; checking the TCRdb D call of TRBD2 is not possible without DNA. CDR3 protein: CASSQGTSATYEQYF.